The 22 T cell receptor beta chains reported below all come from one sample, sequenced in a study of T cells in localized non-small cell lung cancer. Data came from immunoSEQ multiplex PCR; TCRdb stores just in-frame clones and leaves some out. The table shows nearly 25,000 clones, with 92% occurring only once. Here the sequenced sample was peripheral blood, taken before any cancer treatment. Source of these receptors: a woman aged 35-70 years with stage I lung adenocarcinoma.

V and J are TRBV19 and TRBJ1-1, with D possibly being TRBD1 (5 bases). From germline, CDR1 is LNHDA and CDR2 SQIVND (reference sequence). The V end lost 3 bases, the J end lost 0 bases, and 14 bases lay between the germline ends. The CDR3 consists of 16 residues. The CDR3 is CASSIPGALMNTEAFF. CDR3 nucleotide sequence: TGTGCCAGTAGTATTCCTGGGGCCCTAATGAACACTGAAGCTTTCTTT.

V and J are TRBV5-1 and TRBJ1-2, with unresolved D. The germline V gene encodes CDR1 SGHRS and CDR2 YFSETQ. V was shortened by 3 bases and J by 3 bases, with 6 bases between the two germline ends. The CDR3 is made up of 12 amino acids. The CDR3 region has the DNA TGCGCCAGCAGCTCTGGAGACTATGGCTACACCTTC. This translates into CASSSGDYGYTF.

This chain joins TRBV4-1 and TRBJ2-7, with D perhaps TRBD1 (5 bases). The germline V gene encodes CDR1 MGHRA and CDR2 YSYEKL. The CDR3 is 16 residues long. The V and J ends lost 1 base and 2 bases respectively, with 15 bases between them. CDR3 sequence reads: CASSQGGPGFPYEQYF. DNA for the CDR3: TGCGCCAGCAGCCAAGGGGGCCCTGGGTTTCCCTACGAGCAGTACTTC.

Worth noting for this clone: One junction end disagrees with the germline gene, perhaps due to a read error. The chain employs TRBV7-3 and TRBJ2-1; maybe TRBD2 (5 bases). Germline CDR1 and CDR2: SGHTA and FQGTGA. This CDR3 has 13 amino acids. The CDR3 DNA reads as TGTGCCAGCAGCGTAACCGGGAACAATGAGCAGTTCTTC. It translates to CASSVTGNNEQFF.

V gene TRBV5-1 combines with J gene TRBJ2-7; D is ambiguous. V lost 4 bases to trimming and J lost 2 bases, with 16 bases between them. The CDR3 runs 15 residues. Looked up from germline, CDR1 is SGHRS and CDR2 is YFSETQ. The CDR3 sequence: CASSPTLGSTYEQYF. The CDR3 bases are TGCGCCAGCAGCCCAACCCTAGGGTCGACCTACGAGCAGTACTTC.

CDR3 sequence: CASSPHGLAGGMVTGELFF. The CDR3 coding sequence is TGCGCCAGCAGCCCACACGGACTAGCGGGAGGAATGGTAACCGGGGAGCTGTTTTTT. The chain is built from TRBV5-1 and TRBJ2-2, with 14 nucleotides matching TRBD2. The CDR3 is 19 amino acids. CDR1 and CDR2 (germline): SGHRS, YFSETQ. The ends lost 4 bases at V and 5 bases at J; junction bases unmatched: 13.

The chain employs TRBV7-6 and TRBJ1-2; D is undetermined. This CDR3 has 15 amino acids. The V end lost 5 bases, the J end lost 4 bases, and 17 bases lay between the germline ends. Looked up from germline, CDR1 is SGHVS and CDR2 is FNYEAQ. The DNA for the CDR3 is TGTGCCAGCAGCCCCCGTTCGGGGAACTTCTATGGCTACACCTTC. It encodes CASSPRSGNFYGYTF. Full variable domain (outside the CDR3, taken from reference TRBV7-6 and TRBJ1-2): GAGVSQSPRYKVTKRGQDVALRCDPISGHVSLYWYRQALGQGPEFLTYFNYEAQQDKSGLPNDRFSAERPEGSISTLTIQRTEQRDSAMYRCASSPRSGNFYGYTFGSGTRLTVV.

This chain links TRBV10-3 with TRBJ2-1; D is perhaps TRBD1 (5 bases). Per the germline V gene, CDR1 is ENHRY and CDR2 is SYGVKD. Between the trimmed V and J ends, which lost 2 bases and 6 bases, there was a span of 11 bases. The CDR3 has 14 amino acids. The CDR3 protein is CAISERQGRNEQFF. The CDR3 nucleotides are TGTGCCATCAGTGAGAGGCAGGGTCGCAATGAGCAGTTCTTC.

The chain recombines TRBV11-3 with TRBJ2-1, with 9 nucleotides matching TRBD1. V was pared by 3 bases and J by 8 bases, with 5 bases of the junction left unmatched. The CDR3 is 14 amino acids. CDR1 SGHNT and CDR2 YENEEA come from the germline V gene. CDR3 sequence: CASSLATGGYEQFF. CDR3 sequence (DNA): TGTGCCAGCAGCTTGGCGACAGGGGGTTATGAGCAGTTCTTC.

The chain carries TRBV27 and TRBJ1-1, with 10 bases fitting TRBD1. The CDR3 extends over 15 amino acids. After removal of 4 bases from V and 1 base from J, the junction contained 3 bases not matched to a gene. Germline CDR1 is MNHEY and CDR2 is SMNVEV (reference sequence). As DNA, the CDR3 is TGTGCCAGCAGTTCGGGACAGGGGAGGAACACTGAAGCTTTCTTT. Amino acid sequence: CASSSGQGRNTEAFF.

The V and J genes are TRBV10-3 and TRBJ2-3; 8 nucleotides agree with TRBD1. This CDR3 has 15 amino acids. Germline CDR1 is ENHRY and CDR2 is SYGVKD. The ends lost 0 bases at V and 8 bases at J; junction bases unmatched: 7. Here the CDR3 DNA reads TGTGCCATCAGTGAGTCGACAGGGGTTAAGGGTACGCAGTATTTT. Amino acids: CAISESTGVKGTQYF.

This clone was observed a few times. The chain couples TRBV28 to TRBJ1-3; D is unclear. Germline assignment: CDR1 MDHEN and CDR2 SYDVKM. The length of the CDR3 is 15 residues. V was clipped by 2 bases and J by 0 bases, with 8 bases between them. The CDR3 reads CASSLRGYSGNTIYF. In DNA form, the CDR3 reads TGTGCCAGCAGTTTACGGGGTTACTCTGGAAACACCATATATTTT.

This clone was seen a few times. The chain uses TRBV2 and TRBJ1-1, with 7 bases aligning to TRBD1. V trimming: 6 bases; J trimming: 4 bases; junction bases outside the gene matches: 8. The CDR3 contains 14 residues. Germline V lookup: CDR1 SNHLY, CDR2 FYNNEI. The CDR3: CASRKRQGGTEAFF. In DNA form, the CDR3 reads TGTGCCAGCAGGAAACGACAGGGAGGCACTGAAGCTTTCTTT.

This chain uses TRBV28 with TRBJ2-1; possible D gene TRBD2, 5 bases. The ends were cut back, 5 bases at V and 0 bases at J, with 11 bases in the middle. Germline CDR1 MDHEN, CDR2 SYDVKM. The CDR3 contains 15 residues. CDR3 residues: CASSAPGDSYNEQFF. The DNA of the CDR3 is TGTGCCAGCAGTGCCCCCGGGGACTCCTACAATGAGCAGTTCTTC. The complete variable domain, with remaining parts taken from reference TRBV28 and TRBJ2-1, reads DVKVTQSSRYLVKRTGEKVFLECVQDMDHENMFWYRQDPGLGLRLIYFSYDVKMKEKGDIPEGYSVSREKKERFSLILESASTNQTSMYLCASSAPGDSYNEQFFGPGTRLTVL.

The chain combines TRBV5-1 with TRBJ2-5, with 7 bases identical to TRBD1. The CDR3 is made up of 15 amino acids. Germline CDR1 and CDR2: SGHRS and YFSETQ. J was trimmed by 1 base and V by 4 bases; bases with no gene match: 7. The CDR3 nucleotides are TGCGCCAGCAGCGTAGGGACAGCAGCCCAAGAGACCCAGTACTTC. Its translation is CASSVGTAAQETQYF.

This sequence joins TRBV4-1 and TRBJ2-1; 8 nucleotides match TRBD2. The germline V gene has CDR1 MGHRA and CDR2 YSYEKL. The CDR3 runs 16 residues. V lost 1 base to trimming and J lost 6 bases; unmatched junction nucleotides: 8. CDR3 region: CASSQVRSGSGNEQFF. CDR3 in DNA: TGCGCCAGCAGCCAAGTGAGGAGCGGGAGCGGCAATGAGCAGTTCTTC.

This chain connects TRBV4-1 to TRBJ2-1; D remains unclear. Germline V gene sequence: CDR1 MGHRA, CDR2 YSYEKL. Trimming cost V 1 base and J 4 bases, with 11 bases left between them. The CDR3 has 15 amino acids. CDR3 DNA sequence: TGCGCCAGCAGCCAAGCTTACGGAGCTTACAATGAGCAGTTCTTC. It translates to CASSQAYGAYNEQFF.

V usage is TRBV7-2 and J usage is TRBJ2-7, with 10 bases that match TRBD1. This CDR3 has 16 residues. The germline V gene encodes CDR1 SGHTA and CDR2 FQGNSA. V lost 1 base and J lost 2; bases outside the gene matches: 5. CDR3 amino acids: CASSLGGTGVAYEQYF. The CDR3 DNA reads TGTGCCAGCAGCTTAGGAGGGACAGGGGTAGCCTACGAGCAGTACTTC.

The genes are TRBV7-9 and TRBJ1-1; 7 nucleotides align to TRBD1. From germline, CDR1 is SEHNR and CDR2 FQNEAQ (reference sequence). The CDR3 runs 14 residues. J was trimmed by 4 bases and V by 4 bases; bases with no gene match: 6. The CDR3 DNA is TGTGCCAGCAGCTACTACAGGGGAGGCACTGAAGCTTTCTTT. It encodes CASSYYRGGTEAFF.

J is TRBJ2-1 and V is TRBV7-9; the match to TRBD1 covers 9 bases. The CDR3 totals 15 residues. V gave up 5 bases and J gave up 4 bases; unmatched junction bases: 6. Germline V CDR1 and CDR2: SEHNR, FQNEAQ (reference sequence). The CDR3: CASSRGTGMYNEQFF. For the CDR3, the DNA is TGTGCCAGCAGCCGAGGGACAGGGATGTACAATGAGCAGTTCTTC.

The CDR3 coding sequence is TGTGCTATCAACGGGCACCCGAGAACTGAAGCTTTCTTT. Its translation: CAINGHPRTEAFF. The chain combines TRBV28 with TRBJ1-1; D call uncertain. This CDR3 contains 13 residues. Germline V CDR1 and CDR2: MDHEN, SYDVKM.

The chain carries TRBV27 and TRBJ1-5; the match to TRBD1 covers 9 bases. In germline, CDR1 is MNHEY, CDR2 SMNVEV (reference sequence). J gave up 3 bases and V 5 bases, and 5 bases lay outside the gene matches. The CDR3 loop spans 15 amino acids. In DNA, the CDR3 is TGTGCCAGCAGTCACAGGGGGCACAACAATCAGCCCCAGCATTTT. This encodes CASSHRGHNNQPQHF.